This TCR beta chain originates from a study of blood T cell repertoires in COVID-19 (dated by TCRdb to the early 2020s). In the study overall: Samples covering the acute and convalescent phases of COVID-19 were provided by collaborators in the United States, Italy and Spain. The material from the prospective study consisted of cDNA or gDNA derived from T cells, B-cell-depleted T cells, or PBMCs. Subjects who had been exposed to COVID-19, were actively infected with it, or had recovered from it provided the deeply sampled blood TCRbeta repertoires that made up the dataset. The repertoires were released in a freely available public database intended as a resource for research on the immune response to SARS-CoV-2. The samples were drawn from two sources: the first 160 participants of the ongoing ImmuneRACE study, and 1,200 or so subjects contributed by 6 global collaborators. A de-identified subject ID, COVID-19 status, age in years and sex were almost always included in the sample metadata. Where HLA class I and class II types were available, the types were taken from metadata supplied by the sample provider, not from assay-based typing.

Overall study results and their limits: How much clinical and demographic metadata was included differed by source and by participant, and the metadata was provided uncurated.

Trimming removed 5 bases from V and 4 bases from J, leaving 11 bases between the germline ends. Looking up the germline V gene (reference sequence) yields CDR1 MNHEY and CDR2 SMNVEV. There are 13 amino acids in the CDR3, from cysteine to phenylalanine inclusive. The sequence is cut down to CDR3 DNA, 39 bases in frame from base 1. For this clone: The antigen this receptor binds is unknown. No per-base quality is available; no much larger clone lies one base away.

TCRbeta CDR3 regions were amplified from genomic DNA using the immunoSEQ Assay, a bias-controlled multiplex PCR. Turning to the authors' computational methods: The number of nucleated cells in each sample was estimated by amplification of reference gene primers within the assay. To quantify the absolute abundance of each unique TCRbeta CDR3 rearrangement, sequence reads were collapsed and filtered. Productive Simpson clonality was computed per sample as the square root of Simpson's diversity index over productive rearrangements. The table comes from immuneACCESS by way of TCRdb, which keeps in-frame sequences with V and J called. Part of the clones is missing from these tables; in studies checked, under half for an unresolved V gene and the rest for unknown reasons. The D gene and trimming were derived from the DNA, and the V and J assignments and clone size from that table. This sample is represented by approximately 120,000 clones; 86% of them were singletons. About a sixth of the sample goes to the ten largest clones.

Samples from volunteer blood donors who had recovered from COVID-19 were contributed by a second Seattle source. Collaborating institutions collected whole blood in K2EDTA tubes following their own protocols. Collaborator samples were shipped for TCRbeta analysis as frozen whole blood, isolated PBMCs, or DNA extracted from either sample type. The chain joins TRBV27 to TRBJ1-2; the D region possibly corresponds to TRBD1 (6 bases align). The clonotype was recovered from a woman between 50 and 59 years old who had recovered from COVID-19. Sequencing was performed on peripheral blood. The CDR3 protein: CASSATGSYGYTF. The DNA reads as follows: TGTGCCAGCAGTGCAACAGGGAGCTATGGCTACACCTTC.